This T cell receptor (beta chain) was sequenced during a study of T cell repertoires in aging, cancer and after chemotherapy. The overall study: Patients with chronic lymphocytic leukemia were sampled before and after fludarabine- or bendamustine-based chemotherapy. General study findings and limits: Lymphoid organ infiltration in hematological cancer patients may impair thymic emigration or peripheral T cell expansion.

Peripheral blood genomic DNA, not sorted cells or RNA, was the template. Multiplex touch-down PCR with TRB-A/B primers amplified rearranged V-D-J TRB sequences. Via MiXCR, TCRdb re-called the multiplex PCR reads, giving one row per CDR3 protein. The sample records under 9,000 distinct CDR3 sequences, approximately 30% being singletons. V was trimmed by 2 bases and J by 1 base, leaving 10 bases between them. CDR1 is MNHNS and CDR2 is SASEGT in the germline V gene. The CDR3 extends over 15 amino acids. Remarks on this clonotype: What it binds is unknown.

The clonotype was recovered from a human donor with a blood cancer. The sequencing sample was made of blood. The rearrangement links TRBV6-1 to TRBJ2-3; TRBD1 is a possible D gene (6 bases). CDR3 loop: CASSETAGGTDTQYF. The CDR3 region has the DNA TGTGCCAGCAGTGAAACGGCAGGGGGCACAGATACGCAGTATTTT.